Given below is one T cell receptor (beta chain) in context. The antigen remains undetermined. The CDR3 totals 18 residues. The germline CDR1 and CDR2 sequences are LNHDA and SQIVND (reference sequence). Trimming shortened V by 1 base and J by 0 bases, and 13 bases separated the two germline ends. This record comes from a study of cytomegalovirus exposure and HLA in healthy donors. Whole-study results and caveats: For cytomegalovirus status, the classifier reportedly gave diagnoses with high specificity and sensitivity.

TCRdb keeps only in-frame clones here, not all; method: immunoSEQ multiplex PCR. The sample holds about 120,000 clones, roughly 86% seen once. The receptor comes from a man aged 18-30 years in good health and CMV-seronegative. The sample taken for sequencing was PBMCs. This sequence joins TRBV19 and TRBJ2-6, with unresolved D. CDR3 in DNA: TGTGCCAGTAGTATAGCATCAGATCCCTTCTCTGGGGCCAACGTCCTGACTTTC. Its protein is CASSIASDPFSGANVLTF.